This T cell receptor (beta chain) was sequenced in a study of cytomegalovirus exposure and HLA in healthy donors. Study-level information: There were 100 million to 120 million unique TCR beta sequences, drawn from around 180 million T cells, in an earlier analysis. Whole-study findings and limits: High sensitivity and specificity were reportedly achieved when the classifier diagnosed cytomegalovirus status. For TCR beta chains, V- and J-gene trimming was later linked to a missense DCLRE1C variant. The likely explanation for a cluster of highly shared sequence variants was sequencing artifact.

The PCR employed 60 Vbeta primers together with 13 Jbeta primers. Some clones are missing from TCRdb's copy, which holds only in-frame ones; the method was immunoSEQ multiplex PCR. The sample has about 140,000 clones, approximately 76% seen once. About this clone itself: Antigen unknown.

Source material: PBMCs. The receptor's source is a man in his forties in good health and CMV-seronegative.

This chain's CDR3 is CASRSAGLAVSYNEQFF. Written as DNA, the CDR3 is TGTGCCAGCAGATCGGCGGGACTAGCGGTCTCCTACAATGAGCAGTTCTTC. The rearrangement joins TRBV28 to TRBJ2-1, with 11 bases aligning to TRBD2. Germline lookup yields CDR1 MDHEN and CDR2 SYDVKM. The CDR3 sequence is 17 residues long. After removal of 6 bases from V and 0 bases from J, the junction contained 7 bases not matched to a gene.